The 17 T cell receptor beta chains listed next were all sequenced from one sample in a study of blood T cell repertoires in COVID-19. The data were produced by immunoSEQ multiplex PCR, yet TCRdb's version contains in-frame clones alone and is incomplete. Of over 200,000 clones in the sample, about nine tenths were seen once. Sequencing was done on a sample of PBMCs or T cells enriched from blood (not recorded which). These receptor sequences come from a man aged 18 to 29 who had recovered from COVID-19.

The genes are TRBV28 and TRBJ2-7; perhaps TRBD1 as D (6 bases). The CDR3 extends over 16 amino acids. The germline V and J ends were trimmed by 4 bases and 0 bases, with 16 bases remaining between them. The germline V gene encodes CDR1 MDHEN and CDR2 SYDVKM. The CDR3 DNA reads TGTGCCAGCAGTTACCAGGACAGTAGGAGCTCCTACGAGCAGTACTTC. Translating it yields CASSYQDSRSSYEQYF. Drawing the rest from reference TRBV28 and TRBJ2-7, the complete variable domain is DVKVTQSSRYLVKRTGEKVFLECVQDMDHENMFWYRQDPGLGLRLIYFSYDVKMKEKGDIPEGYSVSREKKERFSLILESASTNQTSMYLCASSYQDSRSSYEQYFGPGTRLTVT.

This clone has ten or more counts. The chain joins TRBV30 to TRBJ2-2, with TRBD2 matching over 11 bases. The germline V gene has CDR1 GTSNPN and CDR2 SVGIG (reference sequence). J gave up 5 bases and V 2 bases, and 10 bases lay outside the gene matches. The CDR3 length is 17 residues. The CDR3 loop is CAWSTRAGTSGTGELFF. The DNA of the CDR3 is TGTGCCTGGAGTACAAGGGCCGGGACTAGCGGTACCGGGGAGCTGTTTTTT.

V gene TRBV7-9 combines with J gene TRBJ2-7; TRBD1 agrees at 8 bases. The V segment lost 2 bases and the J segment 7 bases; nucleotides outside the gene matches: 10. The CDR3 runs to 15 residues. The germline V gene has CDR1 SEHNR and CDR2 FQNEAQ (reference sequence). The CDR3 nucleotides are TGTGCCAGCAGCTTACAGGGACAGGTGGTTGGGGAGCAGTACTTC. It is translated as CASSLQGQVVGEQYF.

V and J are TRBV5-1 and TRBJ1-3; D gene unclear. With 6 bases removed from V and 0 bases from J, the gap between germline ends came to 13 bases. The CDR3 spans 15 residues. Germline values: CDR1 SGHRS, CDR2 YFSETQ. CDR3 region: CASTHARHSGNTIYF. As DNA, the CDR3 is TGCGCCAGCACCCACGCTCGACACTCTGGAAACACCATATATTTT.

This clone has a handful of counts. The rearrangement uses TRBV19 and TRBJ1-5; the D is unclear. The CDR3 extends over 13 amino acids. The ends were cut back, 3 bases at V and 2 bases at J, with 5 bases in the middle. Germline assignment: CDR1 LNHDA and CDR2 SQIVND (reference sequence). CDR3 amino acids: CASSIPGNQPQHF. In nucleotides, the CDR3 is TGTGCCAGTAGTATCCCCGGCAATCAGCCCCAGCATTTT.

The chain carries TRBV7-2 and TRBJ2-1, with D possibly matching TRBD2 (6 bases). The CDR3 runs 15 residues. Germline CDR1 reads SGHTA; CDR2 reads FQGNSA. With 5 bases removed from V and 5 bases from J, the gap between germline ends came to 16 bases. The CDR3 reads CASSQRGGPNNEQFF. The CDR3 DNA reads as TGTGCCAGCAGCCAACGGGGAGGACCGAACAATGAGCAGTTCTTC.

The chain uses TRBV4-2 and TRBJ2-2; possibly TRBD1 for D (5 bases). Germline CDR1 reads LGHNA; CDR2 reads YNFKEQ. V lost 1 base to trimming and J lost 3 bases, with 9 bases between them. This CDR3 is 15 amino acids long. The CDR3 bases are TGTGCCAGCAGCCAAGGTCTAGGGGACACCGGGGAGCTGTTTTTT. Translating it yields CASSQGLGDTGELFF.

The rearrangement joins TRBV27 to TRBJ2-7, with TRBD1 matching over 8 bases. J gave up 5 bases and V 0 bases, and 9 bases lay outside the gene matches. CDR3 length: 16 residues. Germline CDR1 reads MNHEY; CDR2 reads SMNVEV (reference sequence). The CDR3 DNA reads TGTGCCAGCAGTTTATCTGGAGACAGGGGTTGGCACGAGCAGTACTTC. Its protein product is CASSLSGDRGWHEQYF.

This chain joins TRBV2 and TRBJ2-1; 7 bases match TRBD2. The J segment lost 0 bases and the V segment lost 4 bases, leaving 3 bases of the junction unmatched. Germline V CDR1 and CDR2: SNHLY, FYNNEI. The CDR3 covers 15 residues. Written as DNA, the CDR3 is TGTGCCAGCAGTGCATCTAGCGGCTCCTACAATGAGCAGTTCTTC. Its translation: CASSASSGSYNEQFF.

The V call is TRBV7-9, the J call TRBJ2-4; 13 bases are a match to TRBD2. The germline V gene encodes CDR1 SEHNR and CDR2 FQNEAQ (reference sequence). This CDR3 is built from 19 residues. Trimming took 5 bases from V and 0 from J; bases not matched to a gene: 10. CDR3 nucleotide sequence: TGTGCCAGCAGCCTCAGGACTAGCGGGGGCCGCCGAGCCAAAAACATTCAGTACTTC. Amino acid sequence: CASSLRTSGGRRAKNIQYF.

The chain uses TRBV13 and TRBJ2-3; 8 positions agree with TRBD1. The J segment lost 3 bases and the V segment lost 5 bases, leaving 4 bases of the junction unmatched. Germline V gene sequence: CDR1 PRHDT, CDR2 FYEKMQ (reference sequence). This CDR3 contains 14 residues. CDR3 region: CASSLNRGTDTQYF. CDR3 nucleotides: TGTGCCAGCAGCCTCAACAGGGGGACAGATACGCAGTATTTT.

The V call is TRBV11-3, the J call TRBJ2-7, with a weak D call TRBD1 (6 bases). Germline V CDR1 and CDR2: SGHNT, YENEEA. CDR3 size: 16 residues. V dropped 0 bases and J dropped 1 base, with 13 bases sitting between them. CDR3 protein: CASSLDLLGGSYEQYF. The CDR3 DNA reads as TGTGCCAGCAGCTTAGATCTTCTAGGGGGATCCTACGAGCAGTACTTC.

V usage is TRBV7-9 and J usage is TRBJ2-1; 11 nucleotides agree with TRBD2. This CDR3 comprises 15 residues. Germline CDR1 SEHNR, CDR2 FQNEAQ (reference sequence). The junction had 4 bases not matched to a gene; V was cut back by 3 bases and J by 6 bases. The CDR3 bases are TGTGCCAGCAGCTTTAGCGGGGGGGCAGCCAATGAGCAGTTCTTC. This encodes CASSFSGGAANEQFF.

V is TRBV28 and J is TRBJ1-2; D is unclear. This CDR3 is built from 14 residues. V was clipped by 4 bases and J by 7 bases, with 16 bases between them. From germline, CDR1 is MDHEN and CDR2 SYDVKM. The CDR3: CASSSPSGLSGYTF. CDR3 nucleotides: TGTGCCAGCAGTTCCCCGTCGGGGTTATCTGGCTACACCTTC.

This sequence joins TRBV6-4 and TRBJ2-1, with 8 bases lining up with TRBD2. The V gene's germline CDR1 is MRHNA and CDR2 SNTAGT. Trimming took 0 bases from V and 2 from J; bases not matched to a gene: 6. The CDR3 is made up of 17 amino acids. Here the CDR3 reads CASSDSPSGHPYNEQFF. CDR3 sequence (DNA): TGTGCCAGCAGTGACTCGCCTAGCGGGCATCCCTACAATGAGCAGTTCTTC.

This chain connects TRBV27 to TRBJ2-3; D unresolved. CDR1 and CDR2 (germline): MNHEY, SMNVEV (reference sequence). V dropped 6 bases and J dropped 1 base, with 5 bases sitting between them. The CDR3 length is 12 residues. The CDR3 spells CASRRGTDTQYF. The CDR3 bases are TGTGCCAGCAGGAGAGGCACAGATACGCAGTATTTT.

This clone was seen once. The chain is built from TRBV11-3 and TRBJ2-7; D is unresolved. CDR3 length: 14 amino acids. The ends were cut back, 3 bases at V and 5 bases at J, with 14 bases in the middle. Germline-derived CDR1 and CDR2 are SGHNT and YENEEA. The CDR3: CASSFGAGPHEQYF. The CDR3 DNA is TGTGCCAGCAGCTTCGGTGCCGGTCCCCACGAGCAGTACTTC.